The 28 T cell receptor beta chains listed next were all sequenced from one sample in a study of cytomegalovirus exposure and HLA in healthy donors. Amplification used 60 Vbeta primers and 13 Jbeta primers. Sequenced by immunoSEQ multiplex PCR; TCRdb stores in-frame clones only, minus some. The repertoire consists of some 150,000 clones, with 80% occurring once and the leading ten covering roughly 1.2%. Source material: PBMCs. The receptor set was obtained from a woman aged 50 to 60 in good health and CMV-seronegative.

The V and J genes are TRBV7-9 and TRBJ2-1, with a tentative D call TRBD1 (6 bases). The V gene lost 5 bases and the J gene lost 8 bases, with 16 bases spanning the gap. There are 14 residues in the CDR3. Germline CDR1 is SEHNR and CDR2 is FQNEAQ (reference sequence). The CDR3 spells CASSIRGSVDEQFF. The CDR3 nucleotides are TGTGCCAGCAGCATTAGGGGGAGCGTAGATGAGCAGTTCTTC.

This clone has just one count. V usage is TRBV9 and J usage is TRBJ1-2, with TRBD1 as a possible D gene (6 bases). The CDR3 has 15 residues. Per the germline V gene, CDR1 is SGDLS and CDR2 is YYNGEE. The germline V and J ends were trimmed by 1 base and 4 bases, with 14 bases remaining between them. The CDR3 DNA reads TGTGCCAGCAGCGTATTCATGGACAGCTCCTATGGCTACACCTTC. It translates to CASSVFMDSSYGYTF.

The chain couples TRBV19 to TRBJ2-7; D is unresolved. V lost 9 bases and J lost 12, with 18 bases in between. This CDR3 is 11 amino acids long. Germline V gene lookup returns CDR1 LNHDA and CDR2 SQIVND (reference sequence). CDR3: CASLPVDSPYF. The CDR3 region has the DNA TGTGCCAGCCTACCCGTTGATTCGCCGTACTTC.

The chain is built from TRBV5-6 and TRBJ1-4; 8 bases are shared with TRBD1. CDR1 is SGHDT and CDR2 is YYEEEE in the germline V gene. The ends lost 0 bases at V and 5 bases at J; junction bases unmatched: 6. This CDR3 is built from 16 residues. The CDR3 DNA reads TGTGCCAGCAGCTTGGCGACAGGGGCGCCCAATGAAAAACTGTTTTTT. This gives the protein CASSLATGAPNEKLFF.

The V call is TRBV11-3, the J call TRBJ2-1, with 7 nucleotides matching TRBD2. V was clipped by 1 base and J by 1 base; unmatched bases: 4. The CDR3 covers 16 residues. Germline V gene data show CDR1 as SGHNT and CDR2 as YENEEA. This CDR3 is CASSLGGGSSYNEQFF. In nucleotides, the CDR3 is TGTGCCAGCAGCTTAGGCGGGGGATCGTCCTACAATGAGCAGTTCTTC. Looking up the rest from reference TRBV11-3 and TRBJ2-1 gives the full variable domain: EAGVVQSPRYKIIEKKQPVAFWCNPISGHNTLYWYLQNLGQGPELLIRYENEEAVDDSQLPKDRFSAERLKGVDSTLKIQPAELGDSAVYLCASSLGGGSSYNEQFFGPGTRLTVL.

The chain combines TRBV2 with TRBJ2-1, with D perhaps matching TRBD2 (6 bases). The V gene's germline CDR1 is SNHLY and CDR2 FYNNEI. The CDR3 contains 15 residues. Trimming removed 4 bases from V and 9 bases from J, with 19 bases in between. The CDR3 DNA follows: TGTGCCAGCAGTGTCGGAGGGGCGCCCCGGGGTGAGCAGTTCTTC. Translated, it gives CASSVGGAPRGEQFF.

This clone has only a few counts. The chain has TRBV29-1 and TRBJ2-5; a possible D gene is TRBD1 (6 bases). The J call is uncertain, as TRBJ2-7 better fits the DNA end. CDR3 length: 14 amino acids. Germline loops: CDR1 SQVTM, CDR2 ANQGSEA. The CDR3 coding sequence is TGCAGCGTCCAGGACAGATCGAGCTCCTACGAGCAGTACTTC. Translation: CSVQDRSSSYEQYF.

The V gene is TRBV5-1, the J gene TRBJ2-1, with TRBD2 as a possible D gene (6 bases). Trimming left V 1 base short and J 5 bases short, with 16 bases between. The CDR3 totals 16 residues. Germline lookup yields CDR1 SGHRS and CDR2 YFSETQ. The CDR3 coding sequence is TGCGCCAGCAGCTTGACCCAAGGAGGGCGAGACAATGAGCAGTTCTTC. It is translated as CASSLTQGGRDNEQFF.

The rearrangement uses TRBV7-8 and TRBJ2-7; tentatively, D is TRBD1 (5 bases). The germline V gene encodes CDR1 SGHVS and CDR2 FQNEAQ. The CDR3 is 15 amino acids. V lost 5 bases and J 6 bases, leaving 20 bases between the germline ends. The CDR3, as DNA: TGTGCCAGCAGCCCAACCAGGGCCGCCTCTGGCGAGCAGTACTTC. Translating gives CASSPTRAASGEQYF.

This chain joins TRBV10-3 and TRBJ2-1, with D tentatively TRBD2 (6 bases). Germline V lookup: CDR1 ENHRY, CDR2 SYGVKD. CDR3 length: 13 residues. V lost 3 bases to trimming and J lost 7 bases, with 10 bases between them. CDR3: CAISDAGRNEQFF. Here the CDR3 DNA reads TGTGCCATCAGTGACGCAGGGAGGAATGAGCAGTTCTTC.

V gene TRBV5-1 combines with J gene TRBJ2-7; 8 bases fit TRBD2. This CDR3 has 15 amino acids. The V gene end was trimmed by 1 base and the J gene end by 0 bases; junction bases not matched to a gene: 3. CDR1 and CDR2 (germline): SGHRS, YFSETQ. The CDR3 region has the DNA TGCGCCAGCAGCTTGTGGACTAGCTACTCCTACGAGCAGTACTTC. Translated: CASSLWTSYSYEQYF.

This chain joins TRBV13 and TRBJ2-7, with D perhaps matching TRBD2 (5 bases). The V and J ends lost 1 base and 0 bases respectively, with 7 bases between them. The CDR3 is 14 residues long. In germline, CDR1 is PRHDT, CDR2 FYEKMQ (reference sequence). The CDR3 DNA is TGTGCCAGCAGCTTAGTGGGGAGCTCCTACGAGCAGTACTTC. Encoded protein: CASSLVGSSYEQYF.

The chain couples TRBV6-1 to TRBJ2-1, with 7 bases fitting TRBD2. CDR1 MNHNS and CDR2 SASEGT come from the germline V gene. The CDR3 length is 15 residues. Losses at the gene ends were 5 bases for V and 0 bases for J; bases not matched to a gene: 4. This CDR3 reads CASSTLAASYNEQFF. The DNA of the CDR3 is TGTGCCAGCAGTACCCTAGCGGCCTCCTACAATGAGCAGTTCTTC.

This clone was seen only a few times. The chain combines TRBV6-4 with TRBJ2-3, with 9 nucleotides matching TRBD2. Germline CDR1 reads MRHNA; CDR2 reads SNTAGT. The CDR3 length is 17 residues. V was clipped by 0 bases and J by 1 base; unmatched bases: 5. The CDR3 is CASSDSGGGAGTDTQYF. CDR3 bases: TGTGCCAGCAGTGACTCAGGCGGGGGGGCCGGCACAGATACGCAGTATTTT.

The J gene is TRBJ2-7, the V gene TRBV29-1; weak D call: TRBD1 (5 bases). CDR1 is SQVTM, CDR2 ANQGSEA, per germline. V was cut by 3 bases and J by 3 bases, with 12 bases left in between. CDR3 length equals 13 residues. The DNA of the CDR3 is TGCAGCGTTGAGCCCAGGGCAGGCTACGAGCAGTACTTC. Amino acid sequence: CSVEPRAGYEQYF.

The V and J genes are TRBV7-9 and TRBJ2-5, with 8 positions matching TRBD1. The closer fit of TRBJ2-7 to the DNA end suggests the J call may be wrong. The germline CDR1 and CDR2 sequences are SEHNR and FQNEAQ (reference sequence). This CDR3 contains 16 residues. The CDR3 spells CASSLSVGRGLGEQYF. Here the CDR3 DNA reads TGTGCCAGCAGCTTGTCGGTGGGCAGGGGGCTAGGCGAGCAGTACTTC.

The chain links TRBV30 to TRBJ1-2; D unresolved. Per germline, CDR1 GTSNPN and CDR2 SVGIG (reference sequence). V dropped 5 bases and J dropped 1 base, with 17 bases sitting between them. This CDR3 comprises 15 residues. Here the CDR3 DNA reads TGTGCCTGGCGGCTCCGGAACAGATTTAACTATGGCTACACCTTC. Amino acid sequence: CAWRLRNRFNYGYTF.

There are a few counts of this clone. J is TRBJ1-4 and V is TRBV10-3; D possibly corresponds to TRBD1 (6 bases). Germline loops: CDR1 ENHRY, CDR2 SYGVKD. With 4 bases removed from V and 6 bases from J, the gap between germline ends came to 9 bases. The CDR3 extends over 13 amino acids. The CDR3 nucleotides are TGTGCCATCAGTGCATCAGGGGATGAAAAACTGTTTTTT. The encoded protein is CAISASGDEKLFF.

The chain uses TRBV5-1 and TRBJ1-5, with 8 bases that match TRBD1. CDR3 length equals 16 residues. Germline assignment: CDR1 SGHRS and CDR2 YFSETQ. V lost 2 bases and J lost 3; bases outside the gene matches: 7. CDR3 in amino acids: CASSFDGTGYNQPQHF. The CDR3 coding sequence is TGCGCCAGCAGCTTTGACGGGACAGGCTACAATCAGCCCCAGCATTTT.

The V gene is TRBV13, the J gene TRBJ1-1; possibly TRBD1 for D (6 bases). This CDR3 is built from 15 residues. Trimming left V 10 bases short and J 1 base short, with 19 bases between. Germline loops: CDR1 PRHDT, CDR2 FYEKMQ (reference sequence). CDR3 loop: CATDRTPLGNTEAFF. CDR3 bases: TGTGCCACCGACAGGACACCCCTGGGGAACACTGAAGCTTTCTTT.

V usage is TRBV28 and J usage is TRBJ1-2, with D possibly TRBD1 on 6 matching bases. From germline, CDR1 is MDHEN and CDR2 SYDVKM. V dropped 7 bases and J dropped 0 bases, with 21 bases sitting between them. This CDR3 spans 17 amino acids. The CDR3 region is CASTLGGAYQSNYGYTF. The CDR3 nucleotides read TGTGCCAGCACTCTCGGGGGGGCCTACCAGTCTAACTATGGCTACACCTTC.

In the case of this clone: Germline and junction disagree at one end, which may indicate a read error. The chain is built from TRBV7-7 and TRBJ2-2; D not certain. From germline, CDR1 is SSHAT and CDR2 FNYEAQ (reference sequence). This CDR3 comprises 15 residues. In nucleotides, the CDR3 is TGTGCTAGCAGCCCACACATTCTTAACACCGGGGAGCTGTTTTTT. Protein: CASSPHILNTGELFF. Based on the CDR3 plus reference TRBV7-7 and TRBJ2-2, the full variable domain is GAGVSQSPRYKVTKRGQDVTLRCDPISSHATLYWYQQALGQGPEFLTYFNYEAQPDKSGLPSDRFSAERPEGSISTLTIQRTEQRDSAMYRCASSPHILNTGELFFGEGSRLTVL.

This clone turned up a few times. The chain joins TRBV9 to TRBJ2-6, with D possibly TRBD1 on 6 matching bases. Trimming cost V 4 bases and J 0 bases, with 17 bases left between them. The CDR3 runs 18 residues. Germline V gene lookup returns CDR1 SGDLS and CDR2 YYNGEE. Written as DNA, the CDR3 is TGTGCCAGCAGCAAACGGACAGTCATCGTCTCTGGGGCCAACGTCCTGACTTTC. Translated, it gives CASSKRTVIVSGANVLTF.

This chain connects TRBV7-2 to TRBJ1-4; D unclear. The germline V gene has CDR1 SGHTA and CDR2 FQGNSA. This CDR3 is built from 14 residues. Trimming took off 7 bases at V and 6 bases at J, with 15 bases between the two ends. CDR3 in amino acids: CASTLGGAYEKLFF. The DNA for the CDR3 is TGTGCCAGCACCTTGGGTGGAGCCTATGAAAAACTGTTTTTT.

The chain joins TRBV5-1 to TRBJ2-5; TRBD2 matches 7 bases. The CDR3 length is 15 residues. The germline V gene has CDR1 SGHRS and CDR2 YFSETQ. J was trimmed by 1 base and V by 4 bases; bases with no gene match: 7. Here the CDR3 DNA reads TGCGCCAGCAGCCGCTCTAGCGGTCCCCAAGAGACCCAGTACTTC. Translation: CASSRSSGPQETQYF.

A remark on this clone: Compared with germline, one end of the junction differs, possibly owing to a read error. The chain joins TRBV28 to TRBJ2-1; 8 bases map to TRBD1. Per the germline V gene, CDR1 is MDHEN and CDR2 is SYDVKM. CDR3 length equals 13 residues. CDR3 loop: CASSPHSTGVVVF. The CDR3 DNA reads as TGTGCCAGCAGTCCCCATTCGACAGGGGTAGTGGTCTTC. The full variable domain, in which reference TRBV28 and TRBJ2-1 provide the parts outside the CDR3, is DVKVTQSSRYLVKRTGEKVFLECVQDMDHENMFWYRQDPGLGLRLIYFSYDVKMKEKGDIPEGYSVSREKKERFSLILESASTNQTSMYLCASSPHSTGVVVFGPGTRLTVL.

This chain uses TRBV6-5 with TRBJ2-7; 7 bases match TRBD1. Germline V lookup: CDR1 MNHEY, CDR2 SVGAGI. The CDR3 covers 14 residues. Germline trimming cut 2 bases from V and 1 base from J; bases unmatched to any gene: 2. CDR3 sequence: CASSYMGQSYEQYF. The CDR3 DNA is TGTGCCAGCAGTTACATGGGACAGTCCTACGAGCAGTACTTC.

The gene calls are TRBV7-2 and TRBJ1-2; D may be TRBD1 (5 bases). V lost 4 bases and J 4 bases, leaving 13 bases between the germline ends. Germline V gives CDR1 SGHTA, CDR2 FQGNSA. There are 14 residues in the CDR3. In nucleotides, the CDR3 is TGTGCCAGCAGCTCGGAGCAGGGTCCCTATGGCTACACCTTC. It translates to CASSSEQGPYGYTF.